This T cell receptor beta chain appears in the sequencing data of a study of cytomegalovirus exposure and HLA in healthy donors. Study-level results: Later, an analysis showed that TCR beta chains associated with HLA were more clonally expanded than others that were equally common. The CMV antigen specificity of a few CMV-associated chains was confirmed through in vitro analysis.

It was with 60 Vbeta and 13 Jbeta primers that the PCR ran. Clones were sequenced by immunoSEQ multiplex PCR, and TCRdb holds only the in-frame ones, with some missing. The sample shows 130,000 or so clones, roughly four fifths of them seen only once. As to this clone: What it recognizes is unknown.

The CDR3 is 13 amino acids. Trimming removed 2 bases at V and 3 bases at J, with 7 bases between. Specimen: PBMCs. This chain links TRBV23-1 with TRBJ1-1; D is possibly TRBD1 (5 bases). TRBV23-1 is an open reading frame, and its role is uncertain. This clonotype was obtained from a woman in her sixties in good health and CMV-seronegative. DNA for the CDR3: TGCGCCAGCAGTCAAGACAGTCACACTGAAGCTTTCTTT. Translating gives CASSQDSHTEAFF.